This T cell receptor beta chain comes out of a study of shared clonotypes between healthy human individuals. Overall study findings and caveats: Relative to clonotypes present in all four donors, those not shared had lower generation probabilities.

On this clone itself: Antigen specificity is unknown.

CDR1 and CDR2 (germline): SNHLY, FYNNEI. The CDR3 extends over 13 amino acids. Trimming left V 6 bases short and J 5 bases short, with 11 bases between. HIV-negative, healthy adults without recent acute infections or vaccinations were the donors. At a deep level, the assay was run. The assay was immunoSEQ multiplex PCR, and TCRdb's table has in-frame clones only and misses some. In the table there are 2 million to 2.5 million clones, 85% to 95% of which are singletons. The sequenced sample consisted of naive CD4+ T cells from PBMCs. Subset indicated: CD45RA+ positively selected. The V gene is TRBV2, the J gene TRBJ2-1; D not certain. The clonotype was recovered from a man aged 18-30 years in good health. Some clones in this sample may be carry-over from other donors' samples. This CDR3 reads CASSFDLNNEQFF. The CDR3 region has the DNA TGTGCCAGCAGCTTCGACCTAAACAATGAGCAGTTCTTC.